Below, 18 T cell receptor beta chains from the same sample are listed, as sequenced in a study of blood T cell repertoires in COVID-19 (dated by TCRdb to 2018 to 2021). Library creation used the immunoSEQ multiplex PCR assay. Not all clones reach the TCRdb copy of this immuneACCESS table, which keeps in-frame sequences only. Checked studies attribute under half of the gap to unresolved V genes and leave the rest unexplained. This sample comprises roughly 150,000 clones, about 83% of them detected only once. Approximately 15% of the sample comes from the top ten. Sequenced input: peripheral blood. The receptors originated from an elderly woman with acute or convalescent COVID-19.

The chain carries TRBV9 and TRBJ1-1; a weak D match, TRBD1 (6 bases). V dropped 3 bases and J dropped 1 base, with 13 bases sitting between them. This CDR3 has 15 residues. CDR1 SGDLS and CDR2 YYNGEE come from the germline V gene. Here the CDR3 reads CASSASGTQNTEAFF. CDR3 coding DNA: TGTGCCAGCAGCGCCTCAGGGACACAGAACACTGAAGCTTTCTTT.

V is TRBV4-1 and J is TRBJ2-3; 7 bases align to TRBD1. This CDR3 comprises 16 residues. The V and J ends lost 5 bases and 4 bases, in that order; junction bases with no gene match: 12. CDR1 is MGHRA and CDR2 is YSYEKL in the germline V gene. CDR3 bases: TGCGCCAGCAGCAAGGGACAGTTCCTTGACTCAGATACGCAGTATTTT. Protein product: CASSKGQFLDSDTQYF.

This rearrangement joins TRBV6-5 to TRBJ1-2; 8 bases map to TRBD1. The J segment lost 4 bases and the V segment lost 5 bases, leaving 6 bases of the junction unmatched. This CDR3 comprises 14 residues. CDR1 and CDR2 (germline): MNHEY, SVGAGI. The CDR3 DNA is TGTGCCAGCAGTCGGACAGGGTCTGGCTATGGCTACACCTTC. Protein product: CASSRTGSGYGYTF.

CDR3 loop: CASSDSGTSGSKETQYF. The CDR3 nucleotides are TGTGCCAGCAGTGATTCCGGGACTAGCGGGAGTAAAGAGACCCAGTACTTC. V and J are TRBV6-4 and TRBJ2-5, with TRBD2 identical over 14 bases. The trim removed 3 bases at V and 3 bases at J, leaving 6 bases unmatched. The CDR3 consists of 17 residues. Per the germline V gene, CDR1 is MRHNA and CDR2 is SNTAGT.

This clone was seen only once. The chain employs TRBV14 and TRBJ1-2, with D unresolved. Per the germline V gene, CDR1 is SGHDN and CDR2 is FVKESK. Deletions cut 1 base from V and 0 bases from J, with 6 bases between. This CDR3 has 14 amino acids. CDR3 amino acids: CASSQVSANYGYTF. The CDR3 nucleotides are TGTGCCAGCAGCCAAGTTTCCGCTAACTATGGCTACACCTTC.

The chain joins TRBV5-4 to TRBJ2-1, with 7 bases lining up with TRBD2. V shed 1 base and J 7 bases; nucleotides not matched to a gene: 8. The germline V gene has CDR1 SGHNT and CDR2 YYREEE (reference sequence). CDR3 size: 15 residues. CDR3 nucleotide sequence: TGTGCCAGCAGCTTGTCCGCGGGAGCTCGGAATGAGCAGTTCTTC. Translation: CASSLSAGARNEQFF.

This clone was detected only once. The chain couples TRBV5-3 to TRBJ1-4, with TRBD1 matching 7 bases. TRBV5-3 is sorted into the ORF group, with uncertain function. CDR3 length equals 14 residues. V was pared by 10 bases and J by 7 bases, with 13 bases of the junction left unmatched. The CDR3 DNA follows: TGTGCCTCGGAAGGACAGGAGTTATTTGAAAAACTGTTTTTT. Protein: CASEGQELFEKLFF.

V and J are TRBV4-2 and TRBJ2-7; D is ambiguous. The CDR3 is 15 amino acids. Deletions cut 1 base from V and 3 bases from J, with 13 bases between. Germline V gene sequence: CDR1 LGHNA, CDR2 YNFKEQ. DNA of the CDR3: TGTGCCAGCAGCCAAGGGGCAGAAGAAGGCTACGAGCAGTACTTC. This sequence encodes CASSQGAEEGYEQYF.

This chain links TRBV10-2 with TRBJ2-2; TRBD2 matches at 9 bases. Germline trimming cut 7 bases from V and 7 bases from J; bases unmatched to any gene: 7. Germline CDR1 WSHSY, CDR2 SAAADI. The CDR3 is made up of 14 amino acids. Here the CDR3 DNA reads TGCGCCAGCATTCCTAGCGGGGCGGGCGGGGAGCTGTTTTTT. This gives the protein CASIPSGAGGELFF.

This clone has more than one count but fewer than ten. This rearrangement joins TRBV3-1 (or the pseudogene TRBV3-2) to TRBJ2-7; D is ambiguous. Germline V gene data show CDR1 as LGHDT and CDR2 as YNNKEL (reference sequence). V lost 3 bases to trimming and J lost 3 bases, with 6 bases between them. CDR3 size: 12 residues. The CDR3 spells CASSHRHYEQYF. In DNA, the CDR3 is TGTGCCAGCAGCCATCGACACTACGAGCAGTACTTC.

This rearrangement joins TRBV28 to TRBJ1-2, with D perhaps matching TRBD1 (6 bases). Trimming stripped 6 bases from V and 4 bases from J, with 12 bases between. The germline V gene encodes CDR1 MDHEN and CDR2 SYDVKM. This CDR3 region has 13 residues. CDR3 nucleotides: TGTGCCAGCAGGAGGAGGGGGGGCTATGGCTACACCTTC. Its protein is CASRRRGGYGYTF.

In its sample, this clone is medium-sized. One junction end does not reproduce the germline sequence, and a read error may be involved. The V call is TRBV5-6, the J call TRBJ2-7, with 11 positions matching TRBD2. This CDR3 region has 16 residues. Germline values: CDR1 SGHDT, CDR2 YYEEEE. This CDR3 is CASSLTSGSFHYGQYF. The CDR3 region has the DNA TGTGCCAGCAGCTTGACTAGCGGGAGTTTCCACTACGGGCAGTACTTC.

The chain couples TRBV15 to TRBJ1-2; possibly TRBD1 for D (5 bases). This CDR3 comprises 14 residues. Trimming left V 0 bases short and J 8 bases short, with 13 bases between. The germline gives CDR1 LNHNV, CDR2 YYDKDF (reference sequence). The CDR3 coding sequence is TGTGCCACCAGCAGAGAGTCCCCAGGGCCAGGCTACACCTTC. Translated: CATSRESPGPGYTF.

This rearrangement joins TRBV6-5 to TRBJ2-6; D remains unclear. Germline lookup yields CDR1 MNHEY and CDR2 SVGAGI. Trimming shortened V by 3 bases and J by 0 bases, and 6 bases separated the two germline ends. The CDR3 consists of 15 residues. The CDR3 reads CASSYVDSGANVLTF. The CDR3 nucleotides are TGTGCCAGCAGTTATGTAGACTCTGGGGCCAACGTCCTGACTTTC.

The chain uses TRBV19 and TRBJ1-5; D is possibly TRBD1 (6 bases). Germline CDR1 and CDR2: LNHDA and SQIVND (reference sequence). V was clipped by 5 bases and J by 0 bases, with 11 bases between them. The CDR3 is made up of 15 amino acids. The CDR3 DNA reads as TGTGCCAGTAGTGTGGACAGTTATAGCAATCAGCCCCAGCATTTT. Its translation is CASSVDSYSNQPQHF.

The gene calls are TRBV29-1 and TRBJ1-1, with D perhaps matching TRBD1 (6 bases). There are 12 residues in the CDR3. CDR1 SQVTM and CDR2 ANQGSEA come from the germline V gene. V was clipped by 7 bases and J by 8 bases, with 17 bases between them. CDR3 bases: TGCAGCGAAAGGTCGGGACACGGAGAAGCTTTCTTT. Amino acid sequence: CSERSGHGEAFF.

The V call is TRBV6-5, the J call TRBJ2-3; 7 bases match TRBD2. The CDR3 sequence is 13 residues long. With 6 bases clipped from V and 5 bases from J, the junction kept 5 bases outside the gene matches. Germline-derived CDR1 and CDR2 are MNHEY and SVGAGI. The CDR3 coding sequence is TGTGCCAGCAGGGGGGGGTTTCTAGATACGCAGTATTTT. Translation gives CASRGGFLDTQYF.

This chain uses TRBV7-2 with TRBJ1-1; D perhaps matches TRBD1 (5 bases). This CDR3 comprises 11 residues. Trimming took off 2 bases at V and 11 bases at J, with 9 bases between the two ends. The germline V gene encodes CDR1 SGHTA and CDR2 FQGNSA. Here the CDR3 reads CASSLSAGAFF. DNA for the CDR3: TGTGCCAGCAGCTTATCGGCAGGGGCTTTCTTT. Full variable domain (rest looked up from reference TRBV7-2 and TRBJ1-1): GAGVSQSPSNKVTEKGKDVELRCDPISGHTALYWYRQSLGQGLEFLIYFQGNSAPDKSGLPSDRFSAERTGGSVSTLTIQRTQQEDSAVYLCASSLSAGAFFGQGTRLTVV.